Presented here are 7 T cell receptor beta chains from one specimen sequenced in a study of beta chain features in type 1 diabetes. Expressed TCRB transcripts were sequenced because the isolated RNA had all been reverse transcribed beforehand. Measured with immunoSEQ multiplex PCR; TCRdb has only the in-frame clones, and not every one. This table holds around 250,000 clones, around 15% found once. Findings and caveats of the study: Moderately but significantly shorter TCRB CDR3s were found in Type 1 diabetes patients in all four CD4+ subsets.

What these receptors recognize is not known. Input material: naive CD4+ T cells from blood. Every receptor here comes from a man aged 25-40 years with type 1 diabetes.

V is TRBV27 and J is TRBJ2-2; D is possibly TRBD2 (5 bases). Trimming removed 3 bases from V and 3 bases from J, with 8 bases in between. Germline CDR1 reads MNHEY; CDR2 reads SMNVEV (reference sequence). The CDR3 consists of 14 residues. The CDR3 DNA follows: TGTGCCAGCAGTTTTTCGCGGGACACCGGGGAGCTGTTTTTT. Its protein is CASSFSRDTGELFF.

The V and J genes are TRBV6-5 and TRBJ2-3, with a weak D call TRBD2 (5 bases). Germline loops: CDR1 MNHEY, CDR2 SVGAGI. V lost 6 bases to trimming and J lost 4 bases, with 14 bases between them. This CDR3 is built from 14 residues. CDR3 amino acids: CASSTGGGSDTQYF. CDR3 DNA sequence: TGTGCCAGCAGCACGGGTGGAGGATCAGATACGCAGTATTTT.

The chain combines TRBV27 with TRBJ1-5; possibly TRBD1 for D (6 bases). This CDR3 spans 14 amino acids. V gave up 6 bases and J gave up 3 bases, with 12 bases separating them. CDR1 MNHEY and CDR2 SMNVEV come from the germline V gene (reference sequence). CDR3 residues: CASRPTGNNQPQHF. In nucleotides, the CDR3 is TGTGCCAGCAGGCCGACAGGAAACAATCAGCCCCAGCATTTT.

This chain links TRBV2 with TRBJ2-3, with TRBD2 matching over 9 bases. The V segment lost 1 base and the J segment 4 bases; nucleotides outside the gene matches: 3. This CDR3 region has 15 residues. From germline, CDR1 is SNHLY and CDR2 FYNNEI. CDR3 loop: CASSEEASGADTQYF. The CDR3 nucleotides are TGTGCCAGCAGTGAAGAGGCTAGCGGGGCAGATACGCAGTATTTT.

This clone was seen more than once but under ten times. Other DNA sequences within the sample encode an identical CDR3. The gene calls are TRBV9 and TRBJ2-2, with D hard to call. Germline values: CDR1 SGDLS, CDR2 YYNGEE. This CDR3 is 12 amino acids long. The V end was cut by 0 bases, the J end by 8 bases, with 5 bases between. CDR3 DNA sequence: TGTGCCAGCAGCGTAGTCCGGGGGGAGCTGTTTTTT. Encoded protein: CASSVVRGELFF.

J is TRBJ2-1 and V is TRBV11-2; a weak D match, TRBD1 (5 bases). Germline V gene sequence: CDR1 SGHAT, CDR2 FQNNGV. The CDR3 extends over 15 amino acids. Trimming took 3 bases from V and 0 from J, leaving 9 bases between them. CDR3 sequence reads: CASSFQGSSYNEQFF. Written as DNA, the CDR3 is TGTGCCAGCAGCTTCCAGGGAAGCTCCTACAATGAGCAGTTCTTC.

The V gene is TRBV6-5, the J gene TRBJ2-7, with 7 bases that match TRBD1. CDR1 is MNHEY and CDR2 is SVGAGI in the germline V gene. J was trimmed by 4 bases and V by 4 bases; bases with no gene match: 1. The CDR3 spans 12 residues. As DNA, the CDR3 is TGTGCCAGCAGTTCGACAGGGTACGAGCAGTACTTC. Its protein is CASSSTGYEQYF.